This T cell receptor (beta chain) was sequenced during a study of blood T cell repertoires in COVID-19. Study at large: From the United States, Italy and Spain came samples of acute and convalescent COVID-19. The cDNA or gDNA used as material had been derived from T cells, B-cell-depleted T cells, or PBMCs.

V shed 2 bases and J shed 6 bases, with 14 bases lying between them. The germline CDR1 and CDR2 sequences are LGHDT and YNNKEL (reference sequence). This CDR3 comprises 15 residues. Seattle patients were enrolled while actively infected and followed longitudinally. Per the study methods: Quantification of nucleated cells was approximated via reference gene primer amplification. Clones were read by immunoSEQ multiplex PCR, and TCRdb kept only the in-frame ones, dropping some. The V and J calls and clone size were taken over from that table, and D and trimming were inferred from the DNA. The sample includes hundreds of thousands of clones, 80% to 95% seen only once; the top ten take about 0.8%.

Material for sequencing was peripheral blood. V usage is TRBV3-1 (or the pseudogene TRBV3-2) and J usage is TRBJ2-1, with unresolved D. This clonotype originated in a man aged 60 to 69 with COVID-19, enrolled during active disease. Here the CDR3 reads CASSQFLATGNEQFF. As DNA, the CDR3 is TGTGCCAGCAGCCAATTCCTCGCAACGGGCAATGAGCAGTTCTTC.